This T cell receptor (beta chain) was sequenced during a study of CD8 T cells in Susac syndrome. Whole-study results and caveats: By the study's own acknowledgment, its TCR sequencing and HLA analysis included relatively few individuals.

Negative isolation yielded the CD8+ and CD4+ T cells, while FACS enriched the TEMRA cells. RNA, at about 0.5 to 1 ug, was reverse transcribed with random hexamers. Amplification of TCR beta CDR3 spanned 54 Vbeta and 13 Jbeta via immunoSEQ multiplex PCR. TCRdb fed the immunoSEQ multiplex PCR reads into MiXCR, producing one record per CDR3 protein. The table has about 180,000 distinct CDR3 sequences, about 94% seen once. For this clonotype: What it binds is unknown.

Looked up from germline, CDR1 is ENHRY and CDR2 is SYGVKD. CDR3 size: 14 residues. The V gene lost 6 bases and the J gene lost 2 bases, with 13 bases spanning the gap. The rearrangement uses TRBV10-3 and TRBJ1-1; no firm D call. The origin of this receptor is a human donor with multiple sclerosis. Sequenced material: CD4+ T cells from PBMCs. CDR3 nucleotides: TGTGCCATCAGCCAGGACCGAACCAACACTGAAGCTTTCTTT. It codes for CAISQDRTNTEAFF.